This passage covers 11 T cell receptor beta chains from one sample sequenced in a study of blood T cell repertoires in COVID-19. Profiled with immunoSEQ multiplex PCR; TCRdb holds only in-frame clones, not every one. The table lists 25,000 to 35,000 clones, around 90% of them singletons. The sequencing input was peripheral blood. The source of these receptors is a human donor in a cohort sampled during active COVID-19. The donor label of this sample is uncertain.

This chain links TRBV6-6 with TRBJ2-1; 9 nucleotides line up with TRBD2. V lost 2 bases and J lost 8; bases outside the gene matches: 10. This CDR3 has 16 residues. Germline V gives CDR1 MNHNY, CDR2 SVGAGI (reference sequence). The DNA for the CDR3 is TGTGCCAGCAGTTACGGCGGGAGGGCCCCAACGGATGAGCAGTTCTTC. It encodes CASSYGGRAPTDEQFF.

DNA for the CDR3: TGTGCCAGCAGCACGGACAGGGCCTACGAGCAGTACTTC. It encodes CASSTDRAYEQYF. The chain joins TRBV11-3 to TRBJ2-7; 8 bases map to TRBD1. Per germline, CDR1 SGHNT and CDR2 YENEEA. This CDR3 has 13 amino acids. J lost 2 bases, V lost 5 bases, and 2 bases had no gene match.

The genes are TRBV18 and TRBJ2-1; the D gene is possibly TRBD1 (7 bases). Trimming removed 5 bases from V and 2 bases from J, with 13 bases in between. The V gene's germline CDR1 is KGHSH and CDR2 LQKENI. The CDR3 totals 15 residues. The CDR3 DNA reads as TGTGCCAGCTCATCGCAGGGGGGCCCCTACAATGAGCAGTTCTTC. Its protein is CASSSQGGPYNEQFF. Together with reference TRBV18 and TRBJ2-1, the CDR3 gives the full variable domain: NAGVMQNPRHLVRRRGQEARLRCSPMKGHSHVYWYRQLPEEGLKFMVYLQKENIIDESGMPKERFSAEFPKEGPSILRIQQVVRGDSAAYFCASSSQGGPYNEQFFGPGTRLTVL.

The V and J genes are TRBV15 and TRBJ2-1, with 9 positions matching TRBD2. Germline V gene lookup returns CDR1 LNHNV and CDR2 YYDKDF (reference sequence). With 4 bases clipped from V and 9 bases from J, the junction kept 10 bases outside the gene matches. This CDR3 contains 15 residues. CDR3 DNA sequence: TGTGCCACCAGCACCAATAGCGGGAGATTCGGTGAGCAGTTCTTC. Protein product: CATSTNSGRFGEQFF.

This chain uses TRBV2 with TRBJ2-2, with D possibly being TRBD2 (5 bases). Per germline, CDR1 SNHLY and CDR2 FYNNEI. The ends were cut back, 4 bases at V and 1 base at J, with 10 bases in the middle. CDR3 length: 15 amino acids. CDR3 bases: TGTGCCAGCAGTGTGAGAAGCGGGAACACCGGGGAGCTGTTTTTT. Its protein is CASSVRSGNTGELFF.

V gene TRBV5-6 combines with J gene TRBJ2-3; 8 positions agree with TRBD1. Germline V gene data show CDR1 as SGHDT and CDR2 as YYEEEE. The V and J ends lost 4 bases and 4 bases, in that order; junction bases with no gene match: 8. CDR3 length: 15 amino acids. CDR3 DNA: TGTGCCAGCAGCCTTGGACAGGGCAACCCAGATACGCAGTATTTT. Its protein product is CASSLGQGNPDTQYF.

The chain combines TRBV6-6 with TRBJ2-7; D is undetermined. Germline V lookup: CDR1 MNHNY, CDR2 SVGAGI (reference sequence). V was shortened by 0 bases and J by 4 bases, with 13 bases between the two germline ends. CDR3 length: 15 residues. The CDR3 DNA follows: TGTGCCAGCAGTTACTCGAGTCCACGAGGTTACGAGCAGTACTTC. Protein sequence: CASSYSSPRGYEQYF.

The chain couples TRBV3-1 (or the pseudogene TRBV3-2) to TRBJ2-1; no clear D. CDR3 length: 15 amino acids. Germline values: CDR1 LGHDT, CDR2 YNNKEL (reference sequence). V lost 1 base to trimming and J lost 0 bases, with 7 bases between them. This CDR3 is CASSQVRSSYNEQFF. The CDR3 DNA reads as TGTGCCAGCAGCCAAGTGCGGAGCTCCTACAATGAGCAGTTCTTC.

V usage is TRBV6-5 and J usage is TRBJ1-6; perhaps TRBD1 as D (6 bases). The V gene's germline CDR1 is MNHEY and CDR2 SVGAGI. Trimming left V 6 bases short and J 6 bases short, with 12 bases between. The CDR3 is made up of 14 amino acids. The CDR3: CASRKTGLNSPLHF. The DNA of the CDR3 is TGTGCCAGCAGAAAAACAGGGCTTAATTCACCCCTCCACTTT.

The chain recombines TRBV6-6 with TRBJ2-5, with a weak D call TRBD2 (5 bases). Trimming pared 6 bases from V and 4 bases from J, leaving 9 bases between. The CDR3 length is 12 residues. Germline V gene sequence: CDR1 MNHNY, CDR2 SVGAGI (reference sequence). The CDR3 loop is CASSLAGETQYF. The CDR3 DNA reads as TGTGCCAGCAGCCTTGCGGGAGAGACCCAGTACTTC.

This chain uses TRBV27 with TRBJ2-1, with TRBD2 matching over 7 bases. The CDR3 extends over 16 amino acids. Germline CDR1 reads MNHEY; CDR2 reads SMNVEV (reference sequence). J lost 4 bases, V lost 5 bases, and 11 bases had no gene match. The CDR3 DNA follows: TGTGCCAGCAGTCCCTCTTGGGCGGGACTATACAATGAGCAGTTCTTC. Translating gives CASSPSWAGLYNEQFF.